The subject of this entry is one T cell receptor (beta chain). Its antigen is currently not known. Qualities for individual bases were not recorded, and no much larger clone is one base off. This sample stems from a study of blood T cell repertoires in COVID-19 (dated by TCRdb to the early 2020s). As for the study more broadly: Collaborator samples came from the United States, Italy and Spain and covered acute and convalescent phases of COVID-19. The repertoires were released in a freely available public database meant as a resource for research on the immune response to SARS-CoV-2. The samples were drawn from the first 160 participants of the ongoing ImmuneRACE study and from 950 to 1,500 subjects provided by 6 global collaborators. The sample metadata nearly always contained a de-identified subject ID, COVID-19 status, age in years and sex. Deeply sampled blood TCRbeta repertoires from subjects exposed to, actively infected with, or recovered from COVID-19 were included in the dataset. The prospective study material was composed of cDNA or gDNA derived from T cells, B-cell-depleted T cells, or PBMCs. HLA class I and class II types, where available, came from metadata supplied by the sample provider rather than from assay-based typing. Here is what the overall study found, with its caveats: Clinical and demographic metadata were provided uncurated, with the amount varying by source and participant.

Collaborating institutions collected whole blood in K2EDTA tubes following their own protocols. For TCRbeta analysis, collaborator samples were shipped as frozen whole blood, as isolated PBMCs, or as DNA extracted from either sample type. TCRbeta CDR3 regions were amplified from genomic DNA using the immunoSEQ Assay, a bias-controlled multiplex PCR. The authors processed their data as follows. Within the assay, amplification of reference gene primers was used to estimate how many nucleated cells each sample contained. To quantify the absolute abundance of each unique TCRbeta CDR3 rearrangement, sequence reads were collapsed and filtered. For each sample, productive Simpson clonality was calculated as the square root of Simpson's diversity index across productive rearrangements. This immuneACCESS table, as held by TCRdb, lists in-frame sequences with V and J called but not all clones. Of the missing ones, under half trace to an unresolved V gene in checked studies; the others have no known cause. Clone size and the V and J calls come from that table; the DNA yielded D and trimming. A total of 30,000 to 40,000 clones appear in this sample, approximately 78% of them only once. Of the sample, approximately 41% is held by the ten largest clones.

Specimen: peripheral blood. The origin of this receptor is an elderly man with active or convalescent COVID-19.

This receptor has the CDR3 CASSLGFSYEQYF. The sequence in DNA is TGCGCCAGCAGCCTCGGGTTTTCCTACGAGCAGTACTTC. The V gene is TRBV4-1 and the J gene is TRBJ2-7, with the D gene call left open. Including cysteine and phenylalanine, the CDR3 has 13 amino acids. The retained sequence is limited to the CDR3, 39 bases, with the frame set at the first base. A distance of 8 bases separates the germline ends of V and J, which lose 4 bases and 1 base respectively. In the germline V gene, CDR1 corresponds to MGHRA and CDR2 to YSYEKL.